This T cell receptor beta chain was sequenced during a study of blood T cell repertoires in COVID-19. Overall study: The United States, Italy and Spain supplied acute and convalescent COVID-19 samples.

CDR3 length equals 12 residues. Germline CDR1 reads LGHDT; CDR2 reads YNNKEL (reference sequence). V was pared by 0 bases and J by 7 bases, with 6 bases between. Measured with immunoSEQ multiplex PCR; TCRdb has only the in-frame clones, and not every one. The table includes over 250,000 clones, 85% detected once. The sequence was collected from a human donor in a cohort sampled during active COVID-19. The gene calls are TRBV3-1 (or the pseudogene TRBV3-2) and TRBJ2-5; D gene ambiguous. The material sequenced was peripheral blood. CDR3 region: CASSQETGTQYF. For the CDR3, the DNA is TGTGCCAGCAGCCAAGAGACGGGGACCCAGTACTTC.